The rows below give T cell receptor beta chains drawn from one sample of a study of T-cell reconstitution after alpha-beta-depleted transplantation in children. TCRdb independently ran MiXCR on the PCR reads; one entry per CDR3 protein. The sample contains fewer than 700,000 distinct CDR3 sequences, 10% to 15% of which appear only once. Sequenced here: PBMCs, mostly from graft donor cells, sampled 360 days after TCRalphabeta/CD19-depleted stem cell transplant. The receptors were gathered from a male patient younger than 18 who had a stem cell transplant for acute myeloid leukemia, so the T cells may come from the graft donor. Both conserved end residues are part of each CDR3. Each record gives: clone size, D gene, J gene, V gene, CDR3 DNA, CDR3 protein. D genes are given only for firm matches. Clone sizes are given selectively: once, few, many, or a class where the clone is expanded.

NA,TRBD2,TRBJ2-7,TRBV10-3,TGTGCCATCAGTGAGAGACCGACTAGCGTCCCCTACGAGCAGTACTTC,CAISERPTSVPYEQYF
few,TRBD2,TRBJ2-3,TRBV20-1,TGCAGTGCTAGGCACATCCGGGATACTAGCGGTTACACAGATACGCAGTATTTT,CSARHIRDTSGYTDTQYF
NA,TRBD1,TRBJ2-6,TRBV15,TGTGCCACCGAAGTCCCCCTAGGACAGGGTAAAATCTCTGGGGCCAACGTCCTGACTTTC,CATEVPLGQGKISGANVLTF
many,TRBD2,TRBJ2-7,TRBV7-2,TGTGCCAGCAGCTTAGCGGGCGGGGGTAGCTCCTACGAGCAGTACTTC,CASSLAGGGSSYEQYF
few,NA,TRBJ1-5,TRBV24-1,TGTGCCACCAGTGATGCCCAGGGAAGCAAGAGCAATCAGCCCCAGCATTTT,CATSDAQGSKSNQPQHF
NA,NA,TRBJ2-7,TRBV18,TGTGCCAGCTCACCAGCAAGCGGGCAGAGCTCCTACGAGCAGTACTTC,CASSPASGQSSYEQYF
few,NA,TRBJ1-2,TRBV20-1,TGCAGTGCTAGAGGGACCCACCGGGGGGGCTACACCTTC,CSARGTHRGGYTF
NA,NA,TRBJ2-1,TRBV7-6,TGTGCCAGCAGCCCGGGACCTCACAATGAGCAGTTCTTC,CASSPGPHNEQFF
few,NA,TRBJ2-3,TRBV25-1,TGTGCCAGCAGTGATTGGGTGCCAGATACGCAGTATTTT,CASSDWVPDTQYF
NA,TRBD1,TRBJ2-3,TRBV29-1,TGCAGCGTTAGGGTGACAGGGATAACGGCAGATACGCAGTATTTT,CSVRVTGITADTQYF
many,NA,TRBJ2-3,TRBV13,TGTGCCAGCAGCTCCGGGACCCCCAGCACAGATACGCAGTATTTT,CASSSGTPSTDTQYF
few,NA,TRBJ2-7,TRBV5-4,TGTGCCAGCAGCTCCACTAGACAGCACGAGCAGTACTTC,CASSSTRQHEQYF
NA,NA,TRBJ2-2,TRBV4-1,TGCGCCAGCAGCCCTATCGGGGATCGGGCGAACACCGGGGAGCTGTTTTTT,CASSPIGDRANTGELFF
NA,NA,TRBJ2-1,TRBV4-2,TGTGCCAGCAGCCCTCGAGGAGACCTGCTGGGGGGTAGCAATGAGCAGTTCTTC,CASSPRGDLLGGSNEQFF
many,NA,TRBJ2-1,TRBV24-1,TGTGCCACCAGTGATTTGGGTCCGGAGCACCCCTACAATGAGCAGTTCTTC,CATSDLGPEHPYNEQFF
NA,NA,TRBJ2-1,TRBV6-2/TRBV6-3,TGTGCCAGCAGTTATGAGCTTGGTGAGCAGTTCTTC,CASSYELGEQFF
many,NA,TRBJ2-1,TRBV12-3/TRBV12-4,TGTGCCAGCAGTTTAGAGGGACTTTGGGGGGTTGAGCAGTTCTTC,CASSLEGLWGVEQFF
few,NA,TRBJ2-4,TRBV6-4,TGTGTCAGCACCGATAGGACATATGAAAACATTCAGTACTTC,CVSTDRTYENIQYF
many,NA,TRBJ2-7,TRBV29-1,TGCAGCGTCTTATGGACAGCCTCCTACGAGCAGTACTTC,CSVLWTASYEQYF
few,NA,TRBJ1-5,TRBV12-3/TRBV12-4,TGTGCCAGCAGTTTACGGCGGATCAATCAGCCCCAGCATTTT,CASSLRRINQPQHF
few,NA,TRBJ1-5,TRBV7-6,TGTGCCAGCAGCCTCAGGGAGTACCAGCCCCAGCATTTT,CASSLREYQPQHF
many,TRBD1,TRBJ2-5,TRBV10-3,TGTGCCATCAGTGCTGAGACAGGGGAAGAGACCCAGTACTTC,CAISAETGEETQYF
NA,TRBD2,TRBJ2-7,TRBV27,TGTGCCAGCAGTTTATCCCCACTAGCGAGGGCCTACGAGCAGTACTTC,CASSLSPLARAYEQYF
NA,TRBD1,TRBJ2-7,TRBV18,TGTGCCAGCTCACCTACCTCCGGGACAGGGGCCTACGAGCAGTACTTC,CASSPTSGTGAYEQYF
few,TRBD1,TRBJ2-4,TRBV20-1,TGCAGTGCTAGACCAACAGGGGGCGCCCCTCCCAAAAACATTCAGTACTTC,CSARPTGGAPPKNIQYF
NA,NA,TRBJ2-7,TRBV5-1,TGCGCCAGCAGCCCTCGGGTGAGGGGTACGAGGAACGAGCAGTACTTC,CASSPRVRGTRNEQYF
NA,TRBD2,TRBJ2-1,TRBV30,TGTGCCTACTCGCGGGAGCTCTACAATGAGCAGTTCTTC,CAYSRELYNEQFF
few,NA,TRBJ2-7,TRBV6-1,TGTGCCAGCACCCAACAGCCACCATCCTACGAGCAGTACTTC,CASTQQPPSYEQYF
NA,NA,TRBJ2-2,TRBV29-1,TGCAGCCCTGAACATGGGGGACACAGTACCGGGGAGCTGTTTTTT,CSPEHGGHSTGELFF
NA,NA,TRBJ1-2,TRBV5-5,TGTGCCAGCAGCTTGGAGGCATACTATGGCTACACCTTC,CASSLEAYYGYTF
NA,TRBD2,TRBJ2-3,TRBV6-2/TRBV6-3,TGTGCCAGCAGTTCCGTCGGTACTAGCGGATACACAGATACGCAGTATTTT,CASSSVGTSGYTDTQYF
NA,TRBD2,TRBJ2-1,TRBV20-1,TGCAGTGCTAGAGAAGGGACTAGCGGGAGAAATGAGCAGTTCTTC,CSAREGTSGRNEQFF
few,TRBD2,TRBJ2-4,TRBV20-1,TGCAGTGCGAGAGTTGCGGGAGGCTACATTCAGTACTTC,CSARVAGGYIQYF
NA,TRBD1,TRBJ2-7,TRBV29-1,TGCAGCGCTGTCCGGGACAGGGGTCGCCCCTACGAGCAGTACTTC,CSAVRDRGRPYEQYF
many,NA,TRBJ2-1,TRBV28,TGTGCCAGCAGTCACAGGGTAGAAGTGTCCGCCAATGAGCAGTTCTTC,CASSHRVEVSANEQFF
NA,NA,TRBJ2-1,TRBV20-1,TGCAGTGCTAGTAGGTCAGGGGGGTATGAGCAGTTCTTC,CSASRSGGYEQFF
many,TRBD1,TRBJ2-7,TRBV18,TGTGCCAGCTCACCACTCCCAGGGGGCCCCTCCTACGAGCAGTACTTC,CASSPLPGGPSYEQYF